This T cell receptor beta chain was recorded in a study of radiation and T cells in renal cell carcinoma. The CDR3 covers 16 residues. V trimming: 0 bases; J trimming: 0 bases; junction bases outside the gene matches: 3. CDR1 and CDR2 from the germline V gene are SGDLS and YYNGEE. Study results and caveats: Top tumor clonotypes rose in blood 2 weeks post-radiation, then contracted.

The data were produced by immunoSEQ multiplex PCR, yet TCRdb's version contains in-frame clones alone and is incomplete. The sample includes under 150,000 clones, 80% to 90% of them seen just once. As for time point: blood 2 weeks post-SBRT. Treatment given: 15 Gy SBRT to primary tumor, nephrectomy 4 weeks later. The tumor was a clear cell renal cell carcinoma. Points on this clone: Its antigen is undetermined.

The clonotype comes from a woman aged 60-75 years with renal cell carcinoma. The sequencing used blood, collected from a patient whose treatment included radiotherapy and nephrectomy. This rearrangement joins TRBV9 to TRBJ2-1; 7 bases are a match to TRBD1. This CDR3 reads CASSVEDRSSYNEQFF. The CDR3 region has the DNA TGTGCCAGCAGCGTAGAGGACAGGAGCTCCTACAATGAGCAGTTCTTC.